Each of the 21 T cell receptor beta chains below was sequenced from the same sample in a study of beta chain features in type 1 diabetes. Broader study findings: There was a moderate but significant shortening of TCRB CDR3s in all four CD4+ subsets of Type 1 diabetes patients.

Sequencing targeted expressed TCRB transcripts, as all isolated RNA had been reverse transcribed. This table comes from immunoSEQ multiplex PCR, and its TCRdb copy is limited to in-frame clones, with some not included. The sample holds about 360,000 clones, around 12% seen once. No antigens are known for them. The sequenced sample consisted of naive CD4+ T cells from blood. The receptors were gathered from a woman between 18 and 30 years old with type 1 diabetes.

There are a few counts of this clone. V gene TRBV18 combines with J gene TRBJ2-6, with D possibly TRBD2 on 6 matching bases. The length of the CDR3 is 18 residues. Deletions cut 5 bases from V and 4 bases from J, with 21 bases between. Germline CDR1 is KGHSH and CDR2 is LQKENI. The CDR3 spells CASSTSVGLQWGANVLTF. DNA for the CDR3: TGTGCCAGCTCAACGTCCGTGGGACTTCAATGGGGGGCCAACGTCCTGACTTTC.

In this sample, this clone turned up once. The rearrangement links TRBV5-1 to TRBJ2-2; 9 nucleotides match TRBD1. The CDR3 has 15 residues. CDR1 and CDR2 (germline): SGHRS, YFSETQ. J gave up 6 bases and V 0 bases, and 3 bases lay outside the gene matches. CDR3 amino acids: CASSLGQGVPGELFF. The CDR3 DNA follows: TGCGCCAGCAGCTTGGGACAGGGGGTCCCCGGGGAGCTGTTTTTT.

The chain carries TRBV30 and TRBJ1-4; D is unresolved. This CDR3 is 14 amino acids long. Trimming took off 2 bases at V and 8 bases at J, with 15 bases between the two ends. CDR1 and CDR2 (germline): GTSNPN, SVGIG (reference sequence). CDR3 residues: CAWSKARLGEKLFF. The CDR3 DNA sequence: TGTGCCTGGAGTAAGGCCAGGTTAGGAGAAAAACTGTTTTTT. The full variable domain, completed using reference TRBV30 and TRBJ1-4, is SQTIHQWPATLVQPVGSPLSLECTVEGTSNPNLYWYRQAAGRGLQLLFYSVGIGQISSEVPQNLSASRPQDRQFILSSKKLLLSDSGFYLCAWSKARLGEKLFFGSGTQLSVL.

The V gene is TRBV5-5, the J gene TRBJ2-1; the match to TRBD1 covers 7 bases. The junction had 5 bases not matched to a gene; V was cut back by 4 bases and J by 4 bases. From germline, CDR1 is SGHKS and CDR2 YYEKEE (reference sequence). The CDR3 is 14 amino acids. The CDR3 DNA sequence: TGTGCCAGCAGCCCCACGGGACAGTACAATGAGCAGTTCTTC. Translated: CASSPTGQYNEQFF. Based on the CDR3 plus reference TRBV5-5 and TRBJ2-1, the full variable domain is DAGVTQSPTHLIKTRGQQVTLRCSPISGHKSVSWYQQVLGQGPQFIFQYYEKEERGRGNFPDRFSARQFPNYSSELNVNALLLGDSALYLCASSPTGQYNEQFFGPGTRLTVL.

Concerning this clone itself: In the same sample, other DNA sequences code for this CDR3. The V and J genes are TRBV9 and TRBJ2-3, with D unclear. V lost 0 bases to trimming and J lost 5 bases, with 4 bases between them. Germline V CDR1 and CDR2: SGDLS, YYNGEE. The CDR3 runs to 12 residues. CDR3 sequence: CASSVGRDTQYF. Written as DNA, the CDR3 is TGTGCCAGCAGCGTAGGCAGAGATACGCAGTATTTT.

The chain links TRBV28 to TRBJ2-7, with D perhaps matching TRBD1 (5 bases). V was pared by 5 bases and J by 0 bases, with 14 bases between. The CDR3 spans 15 residues. Germline V gene lookup returns CDR1 MDHEN and CDR2 SYDVKM. The CDR3 spells CASSPDGHASYEQYF. Here the CDR3 DNA reads TGTGCCAGCAGTCCCGATGGACATGCCTCCTACGAGCAGTACTTC.

This clone was counted a few times. The J gene is TRBJ2-1, the V gene TRBV7-2; D perhaps matches TRBD2 (7 bases). V was clipped by 1 base and J by 5 bases, with 21 bases between them. There are 18 residues in the CDR3. Germline values: CDR1 SGHTA, CDR2 FQGNSA. CDR3 nucleotide sequence: TGTGCCAGCAGCTTAGGGGGGGGCAGGGCGGTGTGGAACAATGAGCAGTTCTTC. Protein sequence: CASSLGGGRAVWNNEQFF.

This clone was picked up a small number of times. The genes are TRBV11-1 and TRBJ2-1; D not resolved. V was shortened by 4 bases and J by 9 bases, with 10 bases between the two germline ends. CDR3 length: 12 residues. Germline assignment: CDR1 SGHAT and CDR2 FQDESV (reference sequence). DNA of the CDR3: TGTGCCAGCAGCTCATTAGCTCCTGAGCAGTTCTTC. Encoded protein: CASSSLAPEQFF.

The genes are TRBV5-5 and TRBJ1-6; possibly TRBD1 for D (6 bases). This CDR3 region has 16 residues. Germline V gives CDR1 SGHKS, CDR2 YYEKEE (reference sequence). V shed 1 base and J shed 10 bases, with 18 bases lying between them. The CDR3 DNA is TGTGCCAGCAGCTTGTCTAGGGGAGGGGGAAACTCACCCCTCCACTTT. Translated, it gives CASSLSRGGGNSPLHF. Variable domain in full (rest from reference TRBV5-5 and TRBJ1-6): DAGVTQSPTHLIKTRGQQVTLRCSPISGHKSVSWYQQVLGQGPQFIFQYYEKEERGRGNFPDRFSARQFPNYSSELNVNALLLGDSALYLCASSLSRGGGNSPLHFGNGTRLTVT.

This clone occurred a few times. V and J are TRBV20-1 and TRBJ1-2; no definite D call. Germline V CDR1 and CDR2: DFQATT, SNEGSKA (reference sequence). Trimming removed 6 bases from V and 6 bases from J, with 11 bases in between. This CDR3 is built from 11 residues. The CDR3 bases are TGCAGTGCCTCCCCTCCGGATGGCTACACCTTC. Residues: CSASPPDGYTF.

This clone was seen more than once but under ten times. This chain connects TRBV19 to TRBJ2-1; 10 bases align to TRBD2. V lost 6 bases and J lost 6; bases outside the gene matches: 2. The CDR3 has 13 residues. Germline V gene data show CDR1 as LNHDA and CDR2 as SQIVND (reference sequence). The CDR3 nucleotides are TGTGCCAGTAGGTCTAGCGGGGGCAATGAGCAGTTCTTC. Translated: CASRSSGGNEQFF. Filled out from reference TRBV19 and TRBJ2-1, the complete variable domain reads DGGITQSPKYLFRKEGQNVTLSCEQNLNHDAMYWYRQDPGQGLRLIYYSQIVNDFQKGDIAEGYSVSREKKESFPLTVTSAQKNPTAFYLCASRSSGGNEQFFGPGTRLTVL.

The V call is TRBV10-3, the J call TRBJ1-5, with 7 bases lining up with TRBD1. V was pared by 6 bases and J by 2 bases, with 7 bases of the junction left unmatched. Germline CDR1 and CDR2: ENHRY and SYGVKD. The CDR3 is made up of 15 amino acids. The CDR3: CAISTTGWGNQPQHF. The CDR3 nucleotides are TGTGCCATCAGCACGACAGGGTGGGGCAATCAGCCCCAGCATTTT.

The J gene is TRBJ2-5, the V gene TRBV2, with 10 bases identical to TRBD2. Trimming removed 6 bases from V and 4 bases from J; junction bases left unmatched: 5. Germline CDR1 SNHLY, CDR2 FYNNEI. The CDR3 runs 14 residues. As DNA, the CDR3 is TGTGCCAGCAGGGTAGCGGGGGGATCAGAGACCCAGTACTTC. Translation: CASRVAGGSETQYF.

The table lists this clone with a few counts. The rearrangement uses TRBV5-4 and TRBJ2-1; no clear D gene. There are 12 residues in the CDR3. Per germline, CDR1 SGHNT and CDR2 YYREEE (reference sequence). V was cut by 0 bases and J by 9 bases, with 7 bases left in between. The CDR3 spells CASSLAVAEQFF. In DNA, the CDR3 is TGTGCCAGCAGCTTGGCGGTCGCTGAGCAGTTCTTC. The full variable domain, in which reference TRBV5-4 and TRBJ2-1 provide the parts outside the CDR3, is ETGVTQSPTHLIKTRGQQVTLRCSSQSGHNTVSWYQQALGQGPQFIFQYYREEENGRGNFPPRFSGLQFPNYSSELNVNALELDDSALYLCASSLAVAEQFFGPGTRLTVL.

This clone was seen only a few times. The J gene is TRBJ2-1, the V gene TRBV29-1, with 9 bases matching TRBD2. Trimming cost V 4 bases and J 9 bases; bases outside gene matches: 7. This CDR3 has 13 amino acids. The germline gives CDR1 SQVTM, CDR2 ANQGSEA. The CDR3 nucleotides are TGCAGCGTTGTTCGGGGACTAGCTACTGAGCAGTTCTTC. Its protein product is CSVVRGLATEQFF.

This clone has just a few counts. This chain connects TRBV27 to TRBJ2-5, with TRBD1 as a possible D gene (5 bases). Germline V gene sequence: CDR1 MNHEY, CDR2 SMNVEV (reference sequence). Trimming took off 6 bases at V and 2 bases at J, with 19 bases between the two ends. This CDR3 contains 16 residues. CDR3 nucleotides: TGTGCCAGCAGAGGGGCAACGGGCCGGTTACAAGAGACCCAGTACTTC. This gives the protein CASRGATGRLQETQYF.

Note on this clone: This specimen includes other DNA sequences encoding the same CDR3. This chain joins TRBV28 and TRBJ2-3; D unclear. The CDR3 has 15 residues. V was clipped by 6 bases and J by 2 bases, with 15 bases between them. Germline values: CDR1 MDHEN, CDR2 SYDVKM. The CDR3 spells CASSLSGGPTDTQYF. Here the CDR3 DNA reads TGTGCCAGCAGCCTATCCGGTGGTCCCACAGATACGCAGTATTTT.

This clone showed up just once. This rearrangement joins TRBV2 to TRBJ1-1, with TRBD1 as a possible D gene (5 bases). V was pared by 3 bases and J by 7 bases, with 9 bases between. Germline V CDR1 and CDR2: SNHLY, FYNNEI. CDR3 length equals 12 residues. This chain's CDR3 is CASSDRAFEAFF. In nucleotides, the CDR3 is TGTGCCAGCAGTGACAGGGCCTTTGAAGCTTTCTTT.

J is TRBJ1-1 and V is TRBV5-4; D may be TRBD1 (6 bases). Germline V gene data show CDR1 as SGHNT and CDR2 as YYREEE (reference sequence). The CDR3 runs to 13 residues. Trimming removed 10 bases at V and 10 bases at J, with 23 bases between. The CDR3 region is CAYQEARGSRAFF. The CDR3 DNA reads TGTGCCTATCAAGAGGCCAGGGGAAGTCGAGCTTTCTTT.

This clone was observed a handful of times. Its ends do not fully match the called genes, so a read error is possible. J is TRBJ2-6 and V is TRBV9, with no clear D. The CDR3 contains 16 residues. Germline V gives CDR1 SGDLS, CDR2 YYNGEE. CDR3 in DNA: TGTGCCAGCAGCCCGTACAGACGTTCTGGCGCCAACGTCCTGACTTTC. As protein: CASSPYRRSGANVLTF. The full variable domain, rest sourced from reference TRBV9 and TRBJ2-6, is DSGVTQTPKHLITATGQRVTLRCSPRSGDLSVYWYQQSLDQGLQFLIQYYNGEERAKGNILERFSAQQFPDLHSELNLSSLELGDSALYFCASSPYRRSGANVLTFGAGSRLTVL.

The chain links TRBV18 to TRBJ1-1; D ambiguous. This CDR3 has 13 residues. The ends were cut back, 3 bases at V and 1 base at J, with 6 bases in the middle. Per germline, CDR1 KGHSH and CDR2 LQKENI. The chain's CDR3 is CASSPGTNTEAFF. CDR3 sequence (DNA): TGTGCCAGCTCACCCGGTACGAACACTGAAGCTTTCTTT. Full variable domain (missing parts from reference TRBV18 and TRBJ1-1): NAGVMQNPRHLVRRRGQEARLRCSPMKGHSHVYWYRQLPEEGLKFMVYLQKENIIDESGMPKERFSAEFPKEGPSILRIQQVVRGDSAAYFCASSPGTNTEAFFGQGTRLTVV.